This TCR beta chain originates from a study of blood T cell repertoires in COVID-19. V was pared by 4 bases and J by 1 base, with 11 bases between. CDR1 and CDR2 from the germline V gene are SGDLS and YYNGEE. There are 15 residues in the CDR3. Sequencing used immunoSEQ multiplex PCR; TCRdb keeps in-frame clones, though not all of them. The sample shows about 220,000 clones, roughly 84% of them seen only once. The origin of this receptor is a woman aged 25 to 39 who had recovered from COVID-19. The genes are TRBV9 and TRBJ2-2; a weak D match, TRBD1 (6 bases). Sequences were obtained from peripheral blood. CDR3 DNA sequence: TGTGCCAGCAGCCGTGGGGGCGTGAACACCGGGGAGCTGTTTTTT. Translation: CASSRGGVNTGELFF.